This passage covers 5 T cell receptor beta chains from one sample sequenced in a study of identifying expanded T cells in peripheral blood. Using immunoSEQ multiplex PCR, the repertoire was profiled, and TCRdb retains in-frame clones only, with some absent. Of 100,000 or so clones detected, roughly 89% appear once; the ten largest clones hold roughly 17%. The source material was blood. These receptors came from a person aged 18 to 75 in good health.

The rearrangement joins TRBV18 to TRBJ2-7, with TRBD1 matching 7 bases. In germline, CDR1 is KGHSH, CDR2 LQKENI. V was pared by 2 bases and J by 0 bases, with 7 bases of the junction left unmatched. The CDR3 loop spans 16 amino acids. As DNA, the CDR3 is TGTGCCAGCTCACCAACTTTTAGGACAGGCTCCTACGAGCAGTACTTC. Translation gives CASSPTFRTGSYEQYF.

This chain connects TRBV27 to TRBJ1-2; possible D gene TRBD1, 6 bases. Germline V CDR1 and CDR2: MNHEY, SMNVEV (reference sequence). The CDR3 loop spans 12 amino acids. V lost 3 bases, J lost 4 bases, and 6 bases lay in between. The CDR3: CASSFRGYGYTF. CDR3 nucleotide sequence: TGTGCCAGCAGTTTCAGGGGCTATGGCTACACCTTC.

The genes are TRBV5-1 and TRBJ1-6; D gene ambiguous. The germline V and J ends were trimmed by 4 bases and 5 bases, with 16 bases remaining between them. This CDR3 is 16 amino acids long. The germline gives CDR1 SGHRS, CDR2 YFSETQ. The CDR3 coding sequence is TGCGCCAGCAGCCTTGGCTTGGAGGGCCATAATTCACCCCTCCACTTT. Its protein is CASSLGLEGHNSPLHF.

This clone was seen a few times. The chain links TRBV4-2 to TRBJ1-1, with D maybe TRBD1 (6 bases). Per germline, CDR1 LGHNA and CDR2 YNFKEQ. V lost 8 bases and J lost 0, with 10 bases in between. The CDR3 totals 13 residues. CDR3 sequence: CASSGQMNTEAFF. CDR3 in DNA: TGTGCCAGCTCAGGACAGATGAACACTGAAGCTTTCTTT.

This rearrangement joins TRBV7-2 to TRBJ2-5; the D is unclear. Germline assignment: CDR1 SGHTA and CDR2 FQGNSA. The CDR3 length is 14 residues. V was trimmed by 1 base and J by 0 bases, leaving 6 bases between them. The CDR3 region is CASSLDYNQETQYF. In DNA form, the CDR3 reads TGTGCCAGCAGCTTAGACTACAACCAAGAGACCCAGTACTTC.